The clone carrying this T cell receptor beta chain was recorded a few times. These data are taken from a study of T cell changes during pregnancy in multiple sclerosis. V gave up 4 bases and J gave up 4 bases; unmatched junction bases: 8. This CDR3 has 16 residues. From germline, CDR1 is SGHAT and CDR2 FQNNGV. Method: immunoSEQ multiplex PCR; TCRdb's copy keeps in-frame clones and lacks some. Of approximately 61,000 clones listed, about 88% are singletons. This chain links TRBV11-2 with TRBJ2-1; 9 bases line up with TRBD2. This sample comprised peripheral blood, obtained in the first trimester of pregnancy. The receptor was isolated from a female donor in good health, enrolled as a control in a pregnancy study. DNA for the CDR3: TGTGCCAGCAGCTCTTCCCGGACTAGCGATTACAATGAGCAGTTCTTC. Amino acid sequence: CASSSSRTSDYNEQFF.